The entry below gives a single TCR beta chain sequence along with its context. Its antigen remains unknown. Trimming stripped 0 bases from V and 4 bases from J, with 7 bases between. Germline V gene data show CDR1 as MNHEY and CDR2 as SVGAGI. CDR3 length: 14 amino acids. The sample comes from a study of T cells after yellow fever vaccination. Study-wide points: Reappearance after the booster was seen for most primary-vaccination clones, at 96% CD4 and more than 80% CD8.

TCRdb used MiXCR to reprocess the 5' RACE reads, holding one entry per CDR3 protein. The sample records 150,000 to 200,000 distinct CDR3 sequences, 9.5% to 12% being singletons. The sequence was obtained from a young man who received the YFV17D yellow fever vaccine. The chain carries TRBV6-5 and TRBJ2-1; D uncertain. The sample here was CD8+ T cells sorted from PBMCs, taken 15 days after the yellow fever booster vaccination. The CDR3, as DNA: TGTGCCAGCAGTTACTCGGGAATTTACAATGAGCAGTTCTTC. Translation: CASSYSGIYNEQFF.